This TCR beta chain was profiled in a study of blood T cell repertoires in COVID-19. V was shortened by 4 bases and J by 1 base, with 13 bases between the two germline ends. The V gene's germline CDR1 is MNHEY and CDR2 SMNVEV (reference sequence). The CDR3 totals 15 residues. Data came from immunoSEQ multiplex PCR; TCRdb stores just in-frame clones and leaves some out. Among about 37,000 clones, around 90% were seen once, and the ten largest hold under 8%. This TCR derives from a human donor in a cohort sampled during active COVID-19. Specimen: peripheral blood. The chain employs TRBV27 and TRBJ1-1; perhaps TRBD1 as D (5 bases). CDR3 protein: CASSSGQTENTEAFF. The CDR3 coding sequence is TGTGCCAGCAGTTCGGGTCAGACAGAGAACACTGAAGCTTTCTTT.